This TCR beta chain was sequenced during a study of T-cell memory formation after mild COVID-19. Germline assignment: CDR1 SGHNT and CDR2 YENEEA. This CDR3 spans 12 amino acids. V lost 4 bases to trimming and J lost 6 bases, with 6 bases between them. This clonotype was detected a few times. The antigen is not known. UMIs and sample barcodes were carried by the TCR alpha and TCR beta cDNA libraries that 5'RACE produced using constant-segment primers. Each CDR3 protein is one row after TCRdb ran MiXCR on the 5' RACE reads. This table has 140,000 to 150,000 distinct CDR3 sequences, about 5.7% appearing once. Study results and limitations: Balance between CD4 and CD8 was seen in clones contracting day 15 to 85, and a CD4+ lean was seen in later expanders. Some responding clones appeared in pre-infection memory, suggesting cross-reactive memory joined.

Material: PBMCs or a T cell subset sorted from them (not recorded which). V usage is TRBV11-3 and J usage is TRBJ2-2; no reliable D call. The source is an adult woman who had mild COVID-19 (a few samples of this study predate the infection). Cell type and time point are not known. As DNA, the CDR3 is TGTGCCAGCAGCTCTCGGGCCGGGGAGCTGTTTTTT. Translation gives CASSSRAGELFF.